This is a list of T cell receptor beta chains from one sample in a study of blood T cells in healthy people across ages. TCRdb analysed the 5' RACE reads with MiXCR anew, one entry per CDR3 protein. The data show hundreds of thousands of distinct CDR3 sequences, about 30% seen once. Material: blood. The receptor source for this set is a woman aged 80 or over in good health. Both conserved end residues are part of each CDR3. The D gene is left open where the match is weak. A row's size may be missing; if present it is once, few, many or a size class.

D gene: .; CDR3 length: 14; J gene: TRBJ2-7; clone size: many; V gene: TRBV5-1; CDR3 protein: CASSPLGSAYEQYF; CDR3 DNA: TGCGCCAGCAGCCCGCTAGGTTCCGCCTACGAGCAGTACTTC
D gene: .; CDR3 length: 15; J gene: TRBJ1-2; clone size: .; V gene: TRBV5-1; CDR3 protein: CASSLSGAPGYGYTF; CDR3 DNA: TGCGCCAGCAGCTTATCAGGGGCGCCGGGGTATGGCTACACCTTC
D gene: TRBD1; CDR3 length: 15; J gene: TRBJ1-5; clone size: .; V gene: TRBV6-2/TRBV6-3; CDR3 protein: CASSSSSGGSQPQHF; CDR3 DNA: TGTGCCAGCAGTTCCTCCTCAGGGGGCAGTCAGCCCCAGCATTTT
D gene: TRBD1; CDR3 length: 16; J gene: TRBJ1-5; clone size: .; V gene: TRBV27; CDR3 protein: CASRPPGQGLFLAQHF; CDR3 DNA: TGTGCCAGCAGACCACCGGGACAGGGACTTTTTCTGGCCCAGCATTTT
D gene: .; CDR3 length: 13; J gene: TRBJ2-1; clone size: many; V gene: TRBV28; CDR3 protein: CASNTGTYSEQFF; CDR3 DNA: TGTGCCAGCAATACCGGGACATACAGTGAGCAGTTCTTC
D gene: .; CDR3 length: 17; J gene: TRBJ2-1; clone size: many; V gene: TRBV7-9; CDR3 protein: CASSLRGVANSYNEQFF; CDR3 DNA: TGTGCCAGCAGTCTCAGAGGGGTAGCCAACTCCTACAATGAGCAGTTCTTC
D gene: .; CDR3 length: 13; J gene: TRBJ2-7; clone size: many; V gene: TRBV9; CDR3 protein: CASSGRGSYEQYF; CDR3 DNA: TGTGCCAGCAGCGGAAGGGGCTCCTACGAGCAGTACTTC
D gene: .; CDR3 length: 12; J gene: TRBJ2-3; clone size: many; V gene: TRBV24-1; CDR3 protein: CATQEPSKPPYF; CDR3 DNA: TGTGCCACCCAAGAGCCTTCAAAACCTCCGTATTTT
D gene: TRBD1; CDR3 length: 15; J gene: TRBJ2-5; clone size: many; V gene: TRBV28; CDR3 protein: CASSLPGQLQETQYF; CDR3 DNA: TGTGCCAGCAGCCTTCCGGGACAGCTCCAAGAGACCCAGTACTTC
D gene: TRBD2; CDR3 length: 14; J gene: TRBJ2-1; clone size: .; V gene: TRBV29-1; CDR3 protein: CSVGDYLTYNEQFF; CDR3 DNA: TGCAGCGTAGGGGACTACTTGACTTACAATGAGCAGTTCTTC
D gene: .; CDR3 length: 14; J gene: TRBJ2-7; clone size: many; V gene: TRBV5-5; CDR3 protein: CASSSGLILSEQYF; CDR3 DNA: TGTGCCAGCAGTTCGGGACTCATTTTGAGCGAGCAGTACTTC
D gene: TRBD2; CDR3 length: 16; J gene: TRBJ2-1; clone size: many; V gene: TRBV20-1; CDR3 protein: CSARDRRLADYNEQFF; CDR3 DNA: TGCAGTGCTAGAGATCGGAGACTAGCGGACTACAATGAGCAGTTCTTC
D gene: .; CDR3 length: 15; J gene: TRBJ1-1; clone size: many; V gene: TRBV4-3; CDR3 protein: CASSQDSAMNTEAFF; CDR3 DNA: TGCGCCAGCAGCCAGGACTCAGCGATGAACACTGAAGCTTTCTTT
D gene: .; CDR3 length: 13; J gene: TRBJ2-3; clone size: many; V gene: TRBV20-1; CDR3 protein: CSARDPALDTQYF; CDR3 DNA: TGCAGTGCTAGAGATCCGGCTTTGGATACGCAGTATTTT
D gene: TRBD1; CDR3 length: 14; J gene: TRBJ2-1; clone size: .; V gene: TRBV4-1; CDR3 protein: CASSQEDRGQTQFF; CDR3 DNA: TGCGCCAGCAGCCAAGAGGACAGGGGACAGACCCAGTTCTTC
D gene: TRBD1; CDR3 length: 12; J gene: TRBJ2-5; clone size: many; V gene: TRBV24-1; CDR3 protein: CATADRVETQYF; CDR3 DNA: TGTGCCACCGCCGACAGGGTCGAGACCCAGTACTTC
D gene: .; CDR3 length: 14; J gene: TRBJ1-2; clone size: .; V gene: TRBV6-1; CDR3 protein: CVSSDSRGNYGYTF; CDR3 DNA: TGTGTCAGCAGTGATTCCCGGGGTAACTATGGCTACACCTTC
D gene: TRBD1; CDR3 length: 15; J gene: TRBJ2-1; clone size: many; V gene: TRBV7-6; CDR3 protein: CASSLTETGGTEQFF; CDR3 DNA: TGTGCCAGCAGCTTAACAGAGACAGGGGGCACTGAGCAGTTCTTC
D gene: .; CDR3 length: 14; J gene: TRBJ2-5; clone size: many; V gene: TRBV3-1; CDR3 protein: CASSQKLAKETQYF; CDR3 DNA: TGTGCCAGCAGCCAAAAGCTAGCGAAAGAGACCCAGTACTTC
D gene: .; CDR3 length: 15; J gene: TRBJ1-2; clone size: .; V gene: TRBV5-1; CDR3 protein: CASSFQDGTNYGYTF; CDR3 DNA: TGCGCCAGCAGCTTCCAAGACGGTACTAACTATGGCTACACCTTC
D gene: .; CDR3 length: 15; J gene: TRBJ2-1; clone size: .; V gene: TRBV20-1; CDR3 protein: CSASDLRVTYNEQFF; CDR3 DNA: TGCAGTGCTAGTGATCTCAGGGTGACCTACAATGAGCAGTTCTTC
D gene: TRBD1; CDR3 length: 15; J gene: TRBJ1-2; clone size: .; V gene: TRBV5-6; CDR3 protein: CASSLPVGTANGYTF; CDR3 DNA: TGTGCCAGCAGCCTACCAGTCGGGACAGCCAATGGCTACACCTTC
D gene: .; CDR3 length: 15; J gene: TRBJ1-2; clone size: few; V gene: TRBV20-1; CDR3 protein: CSASRPWAGDYGYTF; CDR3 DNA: TGCAGTGCTTCCAGGCCTTGGGCAGGGGACTATGGCTACACCTTC
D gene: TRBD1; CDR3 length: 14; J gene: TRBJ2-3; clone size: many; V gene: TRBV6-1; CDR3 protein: CASLKTGGADTQYF; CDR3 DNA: TGTGCCAGCCTGAAGACAGGGGGCGCAGATACGCAGTATTTT
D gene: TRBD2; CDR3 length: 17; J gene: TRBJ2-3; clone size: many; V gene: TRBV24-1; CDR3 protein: CATSPSGGALSTDTQYF; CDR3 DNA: TGTGCCACCAGTCCTAGCGGGGGGGCATTAAGCACAGATACGCAGTATTTT
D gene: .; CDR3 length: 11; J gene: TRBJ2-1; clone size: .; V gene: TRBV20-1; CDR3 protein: CSARFYNEQFF; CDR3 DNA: TGCAGTGCTCGCTTCTACAATGAGCAGTTCTTC
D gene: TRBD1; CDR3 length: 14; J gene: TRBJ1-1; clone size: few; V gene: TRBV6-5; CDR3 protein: CASSRQGEASEAFF; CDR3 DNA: TGTGCCAGCAGCCGACAGGGTGAAGCATCTGAAGCTTTCTTT
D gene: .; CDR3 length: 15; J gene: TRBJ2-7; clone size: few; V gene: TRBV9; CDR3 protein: CASSVGGGPYNEQYF; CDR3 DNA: TGTGCCAGCAGCGTTGGGGGGGGCCCCTACAATGAGCAGTACTTC
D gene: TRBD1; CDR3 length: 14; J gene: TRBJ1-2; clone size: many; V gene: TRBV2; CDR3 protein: CASREGQALYGYTF; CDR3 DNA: TGTGCCAGCAGAGAAGGACAGGCACTCTATGGCTACACCTTC
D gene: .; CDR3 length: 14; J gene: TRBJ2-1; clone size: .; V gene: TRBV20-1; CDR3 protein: CSARDLVFYNEQFF; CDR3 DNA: TGCAGTGCTAGAGATCTAGTCTTCTACAATGAGCAGTTCTTC
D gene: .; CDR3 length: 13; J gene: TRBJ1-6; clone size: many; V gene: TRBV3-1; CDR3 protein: CASSQMGGSPLHF; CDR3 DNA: TGTGCCAGCAGCCAAATGGGCGGCTCACCCCTCCACTTT
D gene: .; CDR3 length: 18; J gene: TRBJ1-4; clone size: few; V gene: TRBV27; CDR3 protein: CASSLWPPSRSTNEKLFF; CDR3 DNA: TGTGCCAGCAGTTTATGGCCACCGAGCCGTTCAACTAATGAAAAACTGTTTTTT
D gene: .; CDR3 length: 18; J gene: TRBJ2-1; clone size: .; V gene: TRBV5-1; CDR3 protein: CASSLGFSSGSLYNEQFF; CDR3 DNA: TGCGCCAGCAGCTTGGGTTTTAGCTCCGGGAGCCTCTACAATGAGCAGTTCTTC
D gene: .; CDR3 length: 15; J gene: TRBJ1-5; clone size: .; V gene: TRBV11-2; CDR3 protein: CASSLGQNSNQPQHF; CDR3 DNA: TGTGCCAGCAGCTTAGGACAGAATAGCAATCAGCCCCAGCATTTT
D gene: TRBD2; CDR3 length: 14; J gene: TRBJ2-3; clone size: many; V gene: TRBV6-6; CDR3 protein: CASWSGDATDTQYF; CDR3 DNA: TGTGCCAGCTGGAGCGGGGATGCAACAGATACGCAGTATTTT
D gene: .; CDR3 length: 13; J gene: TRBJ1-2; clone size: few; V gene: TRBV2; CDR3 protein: CASSGDQTYGYTF; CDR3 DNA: TGTGCCAGCAGTGGAGACCAGACATATGGCTACACCTTC
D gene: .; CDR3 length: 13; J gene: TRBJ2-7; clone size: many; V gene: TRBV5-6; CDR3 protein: CASSQLFGGEQYF; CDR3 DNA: TGTGCCAGCTCCCAACTATTCGGCGGCGAGCAGTACTTC
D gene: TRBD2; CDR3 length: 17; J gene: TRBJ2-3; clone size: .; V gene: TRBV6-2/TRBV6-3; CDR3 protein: CASSYRLAGAKPNTQYF; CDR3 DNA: TGTGCCAGCAGTTACAGACTAGCGGGGGCCAAACCTAATACGCAGTATTTT
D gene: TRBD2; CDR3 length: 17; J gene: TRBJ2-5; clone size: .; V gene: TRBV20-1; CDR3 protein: CSARDGGPAGVQETQYF; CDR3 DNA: TGCAGTGCTAGAGATGGGGGCCCAGCGGGGGTTCAAGAGACCCAGTACTTC
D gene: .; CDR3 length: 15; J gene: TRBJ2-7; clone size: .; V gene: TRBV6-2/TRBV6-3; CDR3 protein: CASSYSYGFLDEQYF; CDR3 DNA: TGTGCCAGCAGTTACTCGTACGGGTTTTTAGACGAGCAGTACTTC